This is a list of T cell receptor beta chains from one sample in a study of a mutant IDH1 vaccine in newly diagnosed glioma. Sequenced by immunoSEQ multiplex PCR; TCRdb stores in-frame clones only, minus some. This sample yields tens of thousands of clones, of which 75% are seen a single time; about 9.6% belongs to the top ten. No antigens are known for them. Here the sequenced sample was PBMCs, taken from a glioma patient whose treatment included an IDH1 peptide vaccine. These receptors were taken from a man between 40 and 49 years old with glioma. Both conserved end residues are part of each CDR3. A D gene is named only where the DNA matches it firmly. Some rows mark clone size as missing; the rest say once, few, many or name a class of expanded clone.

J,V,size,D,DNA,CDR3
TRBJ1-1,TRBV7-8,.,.,TGTGCCAGCAGCCCCTGGAAGGGGGGAAGGACTGAAGCTTTCTTT,CASSPWKGGRTEAFF
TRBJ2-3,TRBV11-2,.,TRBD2,TGTGCCAGCAGCTTAGATCCCCTAGCGGGAGCCACAGATACGCAGTATTTT,CASSLDPLAGATDTQYF
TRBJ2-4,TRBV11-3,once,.,TGTGCCAGCAGCTTAGTTCAACCCGGGCCCGCCAAAAACATTCAGTACTTC,CASSLVQPGPAKNIQYF
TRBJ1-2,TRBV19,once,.,TGTGCCAGTAGTATGGGGGGCAGTAACTATGGCTACACCTTC,CASSMGGSNYGYTF
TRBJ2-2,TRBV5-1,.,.,TGCGCCAGCAGCAGGAGGGAAAACACCGGGGAGCTGTTTTTT,CASSRRENTGELFF
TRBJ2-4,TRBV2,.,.,TGTGCCAGCAGTGAAGGTGGAGGAGCAAACATTCAGTACTTC,CASSEGGGANIQYF
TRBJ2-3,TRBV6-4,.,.,TGTGCCAGCAGTGACAGGGACACGGAGCTTACGCAGTATTTT,CASSDRDTELTQYF
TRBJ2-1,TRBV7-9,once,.,TGTGCCAGCAGCCGCGGAGACTTGGATGCATTGGAGCAGTTCTTC,CASSRGDLDALEQFF
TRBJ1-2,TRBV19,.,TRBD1,TGTGCCAGTAGTACCGGGGACAGGGCTTTAGTTGGCTACACCTTC,CASSTGDRALVGYTF
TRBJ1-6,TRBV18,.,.,TGTGCCAGCTCACAGGGGCAGGGTAATTCACCCCTCCACTTT,CASSQGQGNSPLHF
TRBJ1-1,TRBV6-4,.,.,TGTGCCAGCAGTTACCTAGGCAGGGCCACTGAAGCTTTCTTT,CASSYLGRATEAFF
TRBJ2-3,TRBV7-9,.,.,TGTGCCAGCAGCTCACCTGCCGGAACAGATACGCAGTATTTT,CASSSPAGTDTQYF
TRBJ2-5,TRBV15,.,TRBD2,TGTGCCACCAGCAGAGATAGGGGACTAGTGTACCAAGAGACCCAGTACTTC,CATSRDRGLVYQETQYF
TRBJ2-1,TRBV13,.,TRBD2,TGTGCCAGCAGCCCCCGGGGTCGCGGGAGGGTGAATGAGCAGTTCTTC,CASSPRGRGRVNEQFF
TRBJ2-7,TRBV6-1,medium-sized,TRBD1,TGTGCCAGCAGTGAAGGGGACAGCTCCTACGAGCAGTACTTC,CASSEGDSSYEQYF
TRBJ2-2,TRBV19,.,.,TGTGCCAGTACTAACATGGCGGGATTGAGAGCCGGGGAGCTGTTTTTT,CASTNMAGLRAGELFF
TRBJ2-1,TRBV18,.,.,TGTGCCAGCTCACCCAGTTCTGGGTCCTTAAACAATGAGCAGTTCTTC,CASSPSSGSLNNEQFF
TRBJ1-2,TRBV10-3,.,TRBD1,TGTGCCATCAGTGAGTCGGAGGGGGCCGGCTACACCTTC,CAISESEGAGYTF
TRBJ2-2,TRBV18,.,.,TGTGCCAGCTCACCACGGGGCGGGGAGCTGTTTTTT,CASSPRGGELFF
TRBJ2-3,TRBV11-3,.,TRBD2,TGTGCCAGCAGCTCCCGACTAGCGGGAGACACAGATACGCAGTATTTT,CASSSRLAGDTDTQYF
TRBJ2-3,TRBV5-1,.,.,TGCGCCAGCAGCTTGGCGGGCAGGGTTAGGACCCTTGATACGCAGTATTTT,CASSLAGRVRTLDTQYF
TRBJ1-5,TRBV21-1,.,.,TGTGCCAGCAGCAAAGTAGCGCCAGCAACGCGAGGGTACTTAGGTCAGCCCCAGCATTTT,CASSKVAPATRGYLGQPQHF
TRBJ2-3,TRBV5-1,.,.,TGCGCCAGCAGCTTGTGGGCGGGTTCCACAGATACGCAGTATTTT,CASSLWAGSTDTQYF
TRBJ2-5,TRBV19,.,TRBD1,TGTGCCAGTAGTAGGGACAGGGGAGGGGAGACCCAGTACTTC,CASSRDRGGETQYF
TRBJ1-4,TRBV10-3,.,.,TGTGCCATCAGGGGGGACGGAGGAGATCATGAAAAACTGTTTTTT,CAIRGDGGDHEKLFF
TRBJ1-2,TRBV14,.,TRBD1,TGTGCCAGCAGCCAAGATTTAGGGGGCACTTCCTATTACGGCTACACCTTC,CASSQDLGGTSYYGYTF
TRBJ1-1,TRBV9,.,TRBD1,TGTGCCAGCAGCGTAGTGCGGGGGCGCAGGGGGACTGAAGCTTTCTTT,CASSVVRGRRGTEAFF
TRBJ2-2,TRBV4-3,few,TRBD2,TGCGCCAGCAGCCGAAGATTTACAATAGCGGGAGGGACAAACACCGGGGAGCTGTTTTTT,CASSRRFTIAGGTNTGELFF
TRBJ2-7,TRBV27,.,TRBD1,TGTGCCAGCAGTTCTCCGGGACAGAGCTCCTACGAGCAGTACTTC,CASSSPGQSSYEQYF
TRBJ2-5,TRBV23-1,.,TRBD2,TGCGCCAGCAGTCAAGCCGTCCGGACTAGCGGGAGGAAAGAGACCCAGTACTTC,CASSQAVRTSGRKETQYF
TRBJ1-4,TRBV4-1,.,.,TGCGCCAGCAGCCACGACTCAACATCTGAAAAACTGTTTTTT,CASSHDSTSEKLFF
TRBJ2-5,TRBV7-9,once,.,TGTGCCAGCAGCCGACTCGGGCCCCCGTTCGGCCTCAGGAAAGAGACCCAGTACTTC,CASSRLGPPFGLRKETQYF
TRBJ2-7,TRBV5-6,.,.,TGTGCCAGCAGCCTTGGTAGGGACGGAGACTACGAGCAGTACTTC,CASSLGRDGDYEQYF
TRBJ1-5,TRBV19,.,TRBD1,TGTGCCAGTAGTACGACAGGGGTTCATAGCAATCAGCCCCAGCATTTT,CASSTTGVHSNQPQHF
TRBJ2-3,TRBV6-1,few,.,TGTGCCAGCAGTGTGGGGGTAGCGGCTAGCACAGATACGCAGTATTTT,CASSVGVAASTDTQYF
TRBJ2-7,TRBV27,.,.,TGTGCCAGCAGTTTAAACCGGGAGTACGAGCAGTACTTC,CASSLNREYEQYF
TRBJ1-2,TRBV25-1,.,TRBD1,TGTGCCAGCAGTGACAGGGGGCAAGGAAGGGTTGGCTACACCTTC,CASSDRGQGRVGYTF
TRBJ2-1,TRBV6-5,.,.,TGTGCCAGCAGTTACCCTGGGCGCGGGGATGAGCAGTTCTTC,CASSYPGRGDEQFF
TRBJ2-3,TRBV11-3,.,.,TGTGCCAGCAGCTTAGATCGGCTAGGATCTAGCACAGATACGCAGTATTTT,CASSLDRLGSSTDTQYF
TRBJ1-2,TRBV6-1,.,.,TGTGCCAGCAGTGAAGCAGGTGGATATGGCTACACCTTC,CASSEAGGYGYTF
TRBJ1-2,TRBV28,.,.,TGTGCCAGCAGTTTACCAAGGAGAAACTATGGCTACACCTTC,CASSLPRRNYGYTF
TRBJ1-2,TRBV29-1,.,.,TGCAGCGTTGTTTGGGGCGAGTTGGGAGGCTACACCTTC,CSVVWGELGGYTF
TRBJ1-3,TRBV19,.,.,TGTGCCAGTAGTATAAGGACAGTCTCTGGAAACACCATATATTTT,CASSIRTVSGNTIYF
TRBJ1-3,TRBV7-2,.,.,TGTGCCAGCAGCTCCCCGGGGTGGGGAAACACCATATATTTT,CASSSPGWGNTIYF
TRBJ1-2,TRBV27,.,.,TGTGCCAGCAGTTTATACTCTCAGGGGATCTATGGCTACACCTTC,CASSLYSQGIYGYTF
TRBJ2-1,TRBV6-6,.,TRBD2,TGTGCCAGCAGTTACCGGGAGGGTGCTGAGCAGTTCTTC,CASSYREGAEQFF
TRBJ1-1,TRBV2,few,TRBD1,TGTGCCAGCAGTGAGGTGACAGGGGGCTTGGACACTGAAGCTTTCTTT,CASSEVTGGLDTEAFF
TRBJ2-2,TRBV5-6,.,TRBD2,TGTGCCAGCAGCGAGGGGAGACTAGCGGGAGTCGGGGAGCTGTTTTTT,CASSEGRLAGVGELFF
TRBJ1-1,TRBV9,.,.,TGTGCCAGCAGCTCCCGTTGGGGAGGGGACACTGAAGCTTTCTTT,CASSSRWGGDTEAFF
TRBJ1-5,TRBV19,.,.,TGTGCCAGTAGCCTTGGGGGGGGCCCTCAGCCCCAGCATTTT,CASSLGGGPQPQHF
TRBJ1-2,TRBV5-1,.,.,TGCGCCAGCAGCTTAACCGGGACACCCGAGGGTGGCTACACCTTC,CASSLTGTPEGGYTF
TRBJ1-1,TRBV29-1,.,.,TGCAGCGTTGTCGGGGTTCAGAACACTGAAGCTTTCTTT,CSVVGVQNTEAFF
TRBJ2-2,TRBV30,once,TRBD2,TGTGCCTGGAGGGGACCTGGACTAGCGGGAACGACCGGGGAGCTGTTTTTT,CAWRGPGLAGTTGELFF
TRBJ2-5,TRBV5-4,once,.,TGTGCCAGCAGCTTGGGGGGGAGCTCAGAGACCCAGTACTTC,CASSLGGSSETQYF
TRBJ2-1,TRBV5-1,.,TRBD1,TGCGCCAGCAGCGAACCGGGACAGGAGAATGAGCAGTTCTTC,CASSEPGQENEQFF
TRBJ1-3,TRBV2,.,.,TGTGCCAGCAGTGGCTGGGGTTCCGGAAACACCATATATTTT,CASSGWGSGNTIYF
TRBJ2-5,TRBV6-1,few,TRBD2,TGTGCCAGCAGTGAATCGCCTAGCGGGAACGAAGAGACCCAGTACTTC,CASSESPSGNEETQYF